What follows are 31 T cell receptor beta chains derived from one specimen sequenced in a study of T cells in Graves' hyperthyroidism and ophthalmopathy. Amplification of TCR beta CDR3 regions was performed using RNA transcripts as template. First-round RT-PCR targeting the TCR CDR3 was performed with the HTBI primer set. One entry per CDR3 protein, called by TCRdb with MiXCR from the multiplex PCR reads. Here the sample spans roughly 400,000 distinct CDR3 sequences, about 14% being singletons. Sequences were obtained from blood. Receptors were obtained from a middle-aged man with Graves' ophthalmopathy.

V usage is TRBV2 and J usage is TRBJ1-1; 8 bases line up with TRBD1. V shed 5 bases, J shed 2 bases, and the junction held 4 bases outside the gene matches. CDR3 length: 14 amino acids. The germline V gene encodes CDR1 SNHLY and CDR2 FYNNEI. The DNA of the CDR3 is TGTGCCAGCAGTAAACAGGGGGTTAACACTGAAGCTTTCTTT. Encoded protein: CASSKQGVNTEAFF.

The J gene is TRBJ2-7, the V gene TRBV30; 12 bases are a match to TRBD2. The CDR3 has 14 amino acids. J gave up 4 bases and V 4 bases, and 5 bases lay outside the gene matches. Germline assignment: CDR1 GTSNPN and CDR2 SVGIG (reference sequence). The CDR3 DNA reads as TGTGCCTGGACTAGCGGGAGGGCCGTGTACGAGCAGTACTTC. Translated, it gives CAWTSGRAVYEQYF.

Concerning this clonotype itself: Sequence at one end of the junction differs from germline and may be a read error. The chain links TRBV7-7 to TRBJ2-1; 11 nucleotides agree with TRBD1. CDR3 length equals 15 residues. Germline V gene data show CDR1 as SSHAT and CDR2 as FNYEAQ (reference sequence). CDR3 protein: CASSKGQGGVNEQFF. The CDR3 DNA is TGTGCTAGCAGTAAGGGACAGGGGGGAGTGAATGAGCAGTTCTTC. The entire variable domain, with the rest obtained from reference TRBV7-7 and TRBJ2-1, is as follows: GAGVSQSPRYKVTKRGQDVTLRCDPISSHATLYWYQQALGQGPEFLTYFNYEAQPDKSGLPSDRFSAERPEGSISTLTIQRTEQRDSAMYRCASSKGQGGVNEQFFGPGTRLTVL.

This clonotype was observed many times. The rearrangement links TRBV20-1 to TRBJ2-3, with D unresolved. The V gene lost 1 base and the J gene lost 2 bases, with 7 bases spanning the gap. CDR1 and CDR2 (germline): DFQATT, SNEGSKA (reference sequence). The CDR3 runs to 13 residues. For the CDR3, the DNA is TGCAGTGCTAGAGTCAGACTCACAGATACGCAGTATTTT. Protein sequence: CSARVRLTDTQYF.

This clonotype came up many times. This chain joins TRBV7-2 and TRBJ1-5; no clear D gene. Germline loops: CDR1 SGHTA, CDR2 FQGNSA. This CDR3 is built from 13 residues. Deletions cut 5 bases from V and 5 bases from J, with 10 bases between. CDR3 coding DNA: TGTGCCAGCAGCCTACAAACCGATCAGCCCCAGCATTTT. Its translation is CASSLQTDQPQHF.

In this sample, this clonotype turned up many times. CDR3 DNA: TGTGCCAGCACCGGGACTGTCAAGAATCAGCCCCAGCATTTT. Encoded protein: CASTGTVKNQPQHF. The rearrangement joins TRBV2 to TRBJ1-5; the D gene is possibly TRBD1 (5 bases). The CDR3 has 14 residues. The germline V and J ends were trimmed by 7 bases and 4 bases, with 14 bases remaining between them. The germline V gene has CDR1 SNHLY and CDR2 FYNNEI.

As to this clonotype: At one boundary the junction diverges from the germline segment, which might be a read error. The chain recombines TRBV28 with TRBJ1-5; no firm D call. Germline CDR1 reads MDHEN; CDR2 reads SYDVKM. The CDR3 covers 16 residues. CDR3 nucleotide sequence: TGTGCCAGCAGTCCCGGGATAAAGTATAGCAGTCAGCCCCAGCATTTT. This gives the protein CASSPGIKYSSQPQHF. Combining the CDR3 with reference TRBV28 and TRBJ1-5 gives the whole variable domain DVKVTQSSRYLVKRTGEKVFLECVQDMDHENMFWYRQDPGLGLRLIYFSYDVKMKEKGDIPEGYSVSREKKERFSLILESASTNQTSMYLCASSPGIKYSSQPQHFGDGTRLSIL.

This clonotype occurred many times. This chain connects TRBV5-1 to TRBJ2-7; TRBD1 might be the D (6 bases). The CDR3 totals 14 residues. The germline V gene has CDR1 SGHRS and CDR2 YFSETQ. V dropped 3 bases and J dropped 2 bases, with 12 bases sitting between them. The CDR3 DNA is TGCGCCAGCAGCTCAGCCGGGACAACCTACGAGCAGTACTTC. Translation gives CASSSAGTTYEQYF.

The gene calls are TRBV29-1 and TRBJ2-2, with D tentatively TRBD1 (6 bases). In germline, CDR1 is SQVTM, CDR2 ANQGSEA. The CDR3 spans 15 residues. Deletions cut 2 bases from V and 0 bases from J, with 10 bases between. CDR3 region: CSVEIWDTNTGELFF. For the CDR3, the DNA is TGCAGCGTTGAAATTTGGGACACGAACACCGGGGAGCTGTTTTTT.

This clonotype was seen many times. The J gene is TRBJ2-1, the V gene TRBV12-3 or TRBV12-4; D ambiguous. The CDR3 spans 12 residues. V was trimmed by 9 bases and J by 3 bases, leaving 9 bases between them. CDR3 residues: CASARNYNEQFF. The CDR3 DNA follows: TGTGCCAGTGCTAGAAACTACAATGAGCAGTTCTTC.

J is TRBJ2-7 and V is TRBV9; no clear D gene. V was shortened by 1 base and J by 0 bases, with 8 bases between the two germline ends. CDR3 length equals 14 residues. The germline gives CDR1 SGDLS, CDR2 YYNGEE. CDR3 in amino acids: CASSVTTDSYEQYF. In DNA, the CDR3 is TGTGCCAGCAGCGTAACTACGGACTCCTACGAGCAGTACTTC.

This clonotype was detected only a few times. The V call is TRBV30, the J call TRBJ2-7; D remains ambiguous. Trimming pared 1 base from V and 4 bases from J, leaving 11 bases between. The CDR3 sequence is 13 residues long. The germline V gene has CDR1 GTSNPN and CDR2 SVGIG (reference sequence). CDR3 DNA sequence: TGTGCCTGGAGTGAAACGACGGGTTACGAGCAGTACTTC. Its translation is CAWSETTGYEQYF.

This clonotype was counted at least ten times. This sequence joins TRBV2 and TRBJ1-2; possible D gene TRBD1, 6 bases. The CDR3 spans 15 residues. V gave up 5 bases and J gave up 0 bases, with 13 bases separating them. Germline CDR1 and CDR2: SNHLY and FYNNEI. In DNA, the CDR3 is TGTGCCAGCAGTCCCTTTAGGGGGGCTAACTATGGCTACACCTTC. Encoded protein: CASSPFRGANYGYTF.

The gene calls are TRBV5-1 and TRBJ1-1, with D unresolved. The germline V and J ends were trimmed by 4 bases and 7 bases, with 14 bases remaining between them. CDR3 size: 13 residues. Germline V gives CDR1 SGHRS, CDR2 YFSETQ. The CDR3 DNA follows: TGCGCCAGCAGCCCAACCGGGCGGTATGAAGCTTTCTTT. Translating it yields CASSPTGRYEAFF. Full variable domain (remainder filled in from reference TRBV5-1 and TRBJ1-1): KAGVTQTPRYLIKTRGQQVTLSCSPISGHRSVSWYQQTPGQGLQFLFEYFSETQRNKGNFPGRFSGRQFSNSRSEMNVSTLELGDSALYLCASSPTGRYEAFFGQGTRLTVV.

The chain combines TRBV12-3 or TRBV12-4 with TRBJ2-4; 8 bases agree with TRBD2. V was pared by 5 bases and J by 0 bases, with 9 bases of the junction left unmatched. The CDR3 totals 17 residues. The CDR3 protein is CASSPPTSGSAKNIQYF. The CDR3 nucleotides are TGTGCCAGCAGTCCCCCCACTAGCGGCTCAGCCAAAAACATTCAGTACTTC.

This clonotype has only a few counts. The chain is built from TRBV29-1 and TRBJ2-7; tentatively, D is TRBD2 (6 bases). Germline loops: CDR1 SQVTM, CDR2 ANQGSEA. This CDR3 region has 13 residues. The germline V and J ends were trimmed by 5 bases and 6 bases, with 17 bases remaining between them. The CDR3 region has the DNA TGCAGCGTTTTGGAAGGAGGGCAGGGCGAGCAGTACTTC. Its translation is CSVLEGGQGEQYF.

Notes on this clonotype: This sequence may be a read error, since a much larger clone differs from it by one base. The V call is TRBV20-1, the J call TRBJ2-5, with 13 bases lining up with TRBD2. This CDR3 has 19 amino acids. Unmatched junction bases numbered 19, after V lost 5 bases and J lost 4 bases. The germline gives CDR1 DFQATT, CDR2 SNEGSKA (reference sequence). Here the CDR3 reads CSALTPHTTSGRAGETQYF. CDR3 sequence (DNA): TGCAGTGCTCTTACCCCCCATACTACTAGCGGGAGGGCCGGAGAGACCCAGTACTTC.

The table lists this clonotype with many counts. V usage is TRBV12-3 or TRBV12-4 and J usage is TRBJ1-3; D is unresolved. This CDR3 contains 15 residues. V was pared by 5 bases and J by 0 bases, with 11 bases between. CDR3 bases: TGTGCCAGCAGTGGATCGATGAGCTCTGGAAACACCATATATTTT. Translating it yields CASSGSMSSGNTIYF.

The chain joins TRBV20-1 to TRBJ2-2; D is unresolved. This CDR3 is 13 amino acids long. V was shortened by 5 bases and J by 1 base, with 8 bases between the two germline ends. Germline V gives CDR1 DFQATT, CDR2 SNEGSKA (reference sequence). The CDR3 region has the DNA TGCAGTGCTGGCGACAAGAACACCGGGGAGCTGTTTTTT. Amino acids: CSAGDKNTGELFF.

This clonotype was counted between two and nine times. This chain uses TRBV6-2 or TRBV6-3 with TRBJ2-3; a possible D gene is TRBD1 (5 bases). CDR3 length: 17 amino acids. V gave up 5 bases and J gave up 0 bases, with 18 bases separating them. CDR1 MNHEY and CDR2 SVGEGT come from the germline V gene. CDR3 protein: CASSPRTRTRSTDTQYF. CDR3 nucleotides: TGTGCCAGCAGTCCAAGGACAAGGACCCGCAGCACAGATACGCAGTATTTT.

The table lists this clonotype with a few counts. The CDR3 loop is CASSLYRGYQETQYF. The CDR3 region has the DNA TGCGCCAGCAGCCTATACAGGGGGTACCAAGAGACCCAGTACTTC. The rearrangement links TRBV5-1 to TRBJ2-5; TRBD1 agrees at 8 bases. In germline, CDR1 is SGHRS, CDR2 YFSETQ. The V segment lost 4 bases and the J segment 0 bases; nucleotides outside the gene matches: 5. The length of the CDR3 is 15 residues.

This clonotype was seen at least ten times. The CDR3 here is CASSLREPSQETQYF. The CDR3 DNA reads as TGCGCCAGCAGCTTGCGGGAGCCTTCCCAAGAGACCCAGTACTTC. The chain employs TRBV5-1 and TRBJ2-5, with D possibly being TRBD2 (6 bases). Per the germline V gene, CDR1 is SGHRS and CDR2 is YFSETQ. The V end lost 1 base, the J end lost 1 base, and 11 bases lay between the germline ends. The CDR3 is 15 residues long. The full variable domain, rest sourced from reference TRBV5-1 and TRBJ2-5, is KAGVTQTPRYLIKTRGQQVTLSCSPISGHRSVSWYQQTPGQGLQFLFEYFSETQRNKGNFPGRFSGRQFSNSRSEMNVSTLELGDSALYLCASSLREPSQETQYFGPGTRLLVL.

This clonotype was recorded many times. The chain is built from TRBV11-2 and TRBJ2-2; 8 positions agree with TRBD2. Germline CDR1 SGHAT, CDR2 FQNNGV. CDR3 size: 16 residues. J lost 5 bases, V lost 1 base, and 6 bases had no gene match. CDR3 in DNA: TGTGCCAGCAGCTTAGCGAGCGGGAGAGGTACCGGGGAGCTGTTTTTT. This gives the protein CASSLASGRGTGELFF. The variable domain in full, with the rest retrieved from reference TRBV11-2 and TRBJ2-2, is EAGVAQSPRYKIIEKRQSVAFWCNPISGHATLYWYQQILGQGPKLLIQFQNNGVVDDSQLPKDRFSAERLKGVDSTLKIQPAKLEDSAVYLCASSLASGRGTGELFFGEGSRLTVL.

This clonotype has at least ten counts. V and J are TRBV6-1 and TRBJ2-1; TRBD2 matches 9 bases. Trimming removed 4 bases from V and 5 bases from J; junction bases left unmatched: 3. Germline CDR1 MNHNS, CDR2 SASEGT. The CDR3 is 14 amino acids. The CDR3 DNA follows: TGTGCCAGCAGTGGACGACTAGCGGACAATGAGCAGTTCTTC. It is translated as CASSGRLADNEQFF.

In DNA, the CDR3 is TGTGCCAGCTCCTTAGGCAATACCTACGAGCAGTACTTC. Its translation is CASSLGNTYEQYF. This chain joins TRBV12-3 or TRBV12-4 and TRBJ2-7; no clear D gene. CDR3 length equals 13 residues. V was cut by 8 bases and J by 2 bases, with 13 bases left in between.

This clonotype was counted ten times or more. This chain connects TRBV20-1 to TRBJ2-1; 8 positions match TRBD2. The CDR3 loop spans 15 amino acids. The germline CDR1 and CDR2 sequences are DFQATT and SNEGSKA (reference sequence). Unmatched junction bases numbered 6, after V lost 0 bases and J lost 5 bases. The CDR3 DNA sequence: TGCAGTGCTAGAGATTACGGGAGGGCGAACAATGAGCAGTTCTTC. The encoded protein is CSARDYGRANNEQFF.

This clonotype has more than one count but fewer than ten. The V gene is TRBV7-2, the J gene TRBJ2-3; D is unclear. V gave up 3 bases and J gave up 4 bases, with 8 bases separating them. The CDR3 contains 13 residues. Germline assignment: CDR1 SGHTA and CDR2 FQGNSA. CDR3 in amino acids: CASSFGRSDTQYF. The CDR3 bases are TGTGCCAGCAGCTTTGGTCGCTCAGATACGCAGTATTTT.

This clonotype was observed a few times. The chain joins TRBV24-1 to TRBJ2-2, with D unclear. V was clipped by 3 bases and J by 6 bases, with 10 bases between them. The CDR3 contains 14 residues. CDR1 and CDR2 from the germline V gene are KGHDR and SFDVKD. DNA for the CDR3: TGTGCCACCAGTGATCCCGCAGGCGCCGGGGAGCTGTTTTTT. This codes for CATSDPAGAGELFF.

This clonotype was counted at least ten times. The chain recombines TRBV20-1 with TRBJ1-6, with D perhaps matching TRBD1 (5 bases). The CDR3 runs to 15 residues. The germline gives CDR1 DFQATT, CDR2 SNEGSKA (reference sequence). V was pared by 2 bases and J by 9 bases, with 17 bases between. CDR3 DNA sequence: TGCAGTGCTAGACCCTCTGGTAGGGACGGTTCACCCCTCCACTTT. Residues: CSARPSGRDGSPLHF.

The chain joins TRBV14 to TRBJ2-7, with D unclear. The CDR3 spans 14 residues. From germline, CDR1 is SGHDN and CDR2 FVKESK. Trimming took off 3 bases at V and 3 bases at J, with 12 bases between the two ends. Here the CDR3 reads CASSHRLSVYEQYF. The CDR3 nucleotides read TGTGCCAGCAGCCACAGGTTATCGGTCTACGAGCAGTACTTC.

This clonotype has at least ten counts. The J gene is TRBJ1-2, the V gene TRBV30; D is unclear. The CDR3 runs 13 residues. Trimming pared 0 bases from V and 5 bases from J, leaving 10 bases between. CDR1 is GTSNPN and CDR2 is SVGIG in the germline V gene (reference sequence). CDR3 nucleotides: TGTGCCTGGAGTGTAGGACGTGGGTATGGCTACACCTTC. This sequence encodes CAWSVGRGYGYTF.